A single sample is the source of the 20 T cell receptor beta chains below, sequenced in a study of T cell changes during pregnancy in multiple sclerosis. Produced via immunoSEQ multiplex PCR; TCRdb's table is partial and in-frame only. Among roughly 20,000 clones, about 90% were seen once, and the ten largest hold less than 15%. Sequences were derived from CD8+ T cells from peripheral blood mononuclear cells, sampled in the third trimester of pregnancy. The source of these receptors is a female donor in good health, enrolled as a control in a pregnancy study.

This sequence joins TRBV5-5 and TRBJ2-7; 11 bases match TRBD2. Germline CDR1 SGHKS, CDR2 YYEKEE (reference sequence). V trimming: 3 bases; J trimming: 4 bases; junction bases outside the gene matches: 3. This CDR3 has 14 residues. CDR3 loop: CASSWGTSGYEQYF. In nucleotides, the CDR3 is TGTGCCAGCAGCTGGGGGACTAGCGGATACGAGCAGTACTTC.

The J gene is TRBJ1-1, the V gene TRBV19; D unresolved. The germline gives CDR1 LNHDA, CDR2 SQIVND (reference sequence). The V end lost 3 bases, the J end lost 4 bases, and 12 bases lay between the germline ends. This CDR3 has 14 amino acids. The CDR3 nucleotides are TGTGCCAGTAGTATTGGTGCGGTAGGCACTGAAGCTTTCTTT. Protein: CASSIGAVGTEAFF.

This clone occurred many times. The DNA of the CDR3 is TGTGCCAGCAGTGCGACAGGAGACACCGGGGAGCTGTTTTTT. It yields the protein CASSATGDTGELFF. This chain uses TRBV6-1 with TRBJ2-2; the D gene is possibly TRBD1 (6 bases). The CDR3 extends over 14 amino acids. Trimming removed 4 bases from V and 3 bases from J, with 9 bases in between. Looked up from germline, CDR1 is MNHNS and CDR2 is SASEGT.

The rearrangement links TRBV5-1 to TRBJ2-7; perhaps TRBD1 as D (5 bases). The V end was cut by 0 bases, the J end by 0 bases, with 10 bases between. The CDR3 contains 15 residues. Germline V lookup: CDR1 SGHRS, CDR2 YFSETQ. The CDR3 nucleotides are TGCGCCAGCAGCTTGGACAGGTCATACTCCTACGAGCAGTACTTC. Translation: CASSLDRSYSYEQYF.

V is TRBV9 and J is TRBJ1-4; perhaps TRBD1 as D (5 bases). The ends were cut back, 3 bases at V and 0 bases at J, with 12 bases in the middle. CDR3 length: 16 residues. Germline V gene data show CDR1 as SGDLS and CDR2 as YYNGEE. CDR3 nucleotides: TGTGCCAGCAGCGCCTCGGGGGGGACAACTAATGAAAAACTGTTTTTT. It translates to CASSASGGTTNEKLFF.

The V call is TRBV6-6, the J call TRBJ2-7; 9 bases are a match to TRBD2. Germline values: CDR1 MNHNY, CDR2 SVGAGI (reference sequence). The CDR3 length is 14 residues. J was trimmed by 2 bases and V by 5 bases; bases with no gene match: 4. CDR3 in DNA: TGTGCCAGCAGTGGGGCGGGGGGGCCCTACGAGCAGTACTTC. This sequence encodes CASSGAGGPYEQYF.

The chain employs TRBV27 and TRBJ2-1, with D possibly being TRBD2 (5 bases). Germline assignment: CDR1 MNHEY and CDR2 SMNVEV (reference sequence). This CDR3 has 11 amino acids. V was clipped by 5 bases and J by 8 bases, with 7 bases between them. The CDR3 reads CASSIGDEQFF. In DNA, the CDR3 is TGTGCCAGCAGTATCGGGGATGAGCAGTTCTTC.

V usage is TRBV6-4 and J usage is TRBJ1-4, with TRBD1 matching 8 bases. CDR3 length: 15 amino acids. Germline V gene data show CDR1 as MRHNA and CDR2 as SNTAGT. V lost 7 bases, J lost 4 bases, and 8 bases stayed unmatched. The CDR3 DNA sequence: TGTGCCAGCAACCTCAGACAGGGGATTAATGAAAAACTGTTTTTT. It translates to CASNLRQGINEKLFF.

This clone was counted a single time. This chain joins TRBV6-5 and TRBJ1-1; D not certain. The ends were cut back, 0 bases at V and 0 bases at J, with 8 bases in the middle. The CDR3 is 15 amino acids. The germline V gene has CDR1 MNHEY and CDR2 SVGAGI. Here the CDR3 reads CASSYSEVMNTEAFF. In DNA, the CDR3 is TGTGCCAGCAGTTACTCGGAGGTAATGAACACTGAAGCTTTCTTT.

The chain links TRBV4-1 to TRBJ2-1; tentatively, D is TRBD1 (5 bases). Germline-derived CDR1 and CDR2 are MGHRA and YSYEKL. The V gene lost 3 bases and the J gene lost 5 bases, with 8 bases spanning the gap. This CDR3 is 13 amino acids long. The chain's CDR3 is CASSQIQDNEQFF. Here the CDR3 DNA reads TGCGCCAGCAGCCAGATACAGGACAATGAGCAGTTCTTC.

By frequency in the sample, this clone is medium-sized. The V call is TRBV6-4, the J call TRBJ2-7, with TRBD2 matching over 13 bases. The CDR3 runs 18 residues. CDR1 MRHNA and CDR2 SNTAGT come from the germline V gene. J was trimmed by 5 bases and V by 2 bases; bases with no gene match: 12. CDR3 coding DNA: TGTGCCAGCAGTGACCGCGCCGGGACTAGCGGGGTTCTGAACGAGCAGTACTTC. Translating gives CASSDRAGTSGVLNEQYF.

This chain connects TRBV9 to TRBJ2-7; tentatively, D is TRBD2 (6 bases). Trimming stripped 4 bases from V and 3 bases from J, with 20 bases between. The CDR3 length is 16 residues. CDR1 and CDR2 from the germline V gene are SGDLS and YYNGEE. This chain's CDR3 is CASSPRGTFGDYEQYF. CDR3 nucleotides: TGTGCCAGCAGCCCCCGGGGGACCTTTGGGGACTACGAGCAGTACTTC. The variable domain in full, with the rest retrieved from reference TRBV9 and TRBJ2-7, is DSGVTQTPKHLITATGQRVTLRCSPRSGDLSVYWYQQSLDQGLQFLIQYYNGEERAKGNILERFSAQQFPDLHSELNLSSLELGDSALYFCASSPRGTFGDYEQYFGPGTRLTVT.

The chain carries TRBV28 and TRBJ2-5, with D tentatively TRBD2 (5 bases). The CDR3 is 14 amino acids. Germline CDR1 MDHEN, CDR2 SYDVKM. With 8 bases removed from V and 5 bases from J, the gap between germline ends came to 18 bases. Here the CDR3 reads CASRRTGDGETQYF. CDR3 in DNA: TGTGCCAGCCGTAGGACCGGGGATGGGGAGACCCAGTACTTC.

The chain is built from TRBV6-4 and TRBJ2-1, with D maybe TRBD1 (6 bases). CDR3 length: 13 residues. Trimming took 2 bases from V and 5 from J, leaving 7 bases between them. The germline gives CDR1 MRHNA, CDR2 SNTAGT. The DNA of the CDR3 is TGTGCCAGCAGTGACCGGGACAACAATGAGCAGTTCTTC. Residues: CASSDRDNNEQFF.

This chain connects TRBV19 to TRBJ2-7; tentative D call: TRBD2 (6 bases). Germline V CDR1 and CDR2: LNHDA, SQIVND (reference sequence). The CDR3 is 13 amino acids. V shed 5 bases and J shed 0 bases, with 8 bases lying between them. CDR3 coding DNA: TGTGCCAGTAGTGCGGGGTTCTCCTACGAGCAGTACTTC. Protein product: CASSAGFSYEQYF.

The chain links TRBV6-1 to TRBJ2-1, with TRBD2 identical over 8 bases. V gave up 11 bases and J gave up 7 bases; unmatched junction bases: 10. The length of the CDR3 is 13 residues. The V gene's germline CDR1 is MNHNS and CDR2 SASEGT. Written as DNA, the CDR3 is TGTGCCCTAAGAACGAGCGGGAGTAATGAGCAGTTCTTC. It is translated as CALRTSGSNEQFF.

The table lists this clone with a count of one. The chain has TRBV19 and TRBJ2-7; 7 nucleotides line up with TRBD1. The CDR3 runs to 16 residues. From germline, CDR1 is LNHDA and CDR2 SQIVND (reference sequence). Germline trimming cut 1 base from V and 0 bases from J; bases unmatched to any gene: 6. Here the CDR3 DNA reads TGTGCCAGTAGTATAGGCCCGGGACAGCGCTCCTACGAGCAGTACTTC. As protein: CASSIGPGQRSYEQYF.

V and J are TRBV15 and TRBJ1-1, with D possibly TRBD1 on 6 matching bases. Trimming pared 0 bases from V and 9 bases from J, leaving 11 bases between. The CDR3 is 13 amino acids. Germline V CDR1 and CDR2: LNHNV, YYDKDF (reference sequence). The CDR3 here is CATSRDGQPKAFF. Here the CDR3 DNA reads TGTGCCACCAGCAGAGACGGACAGCCCAAAGCTTTCTTT.

The chain couples TRBV7-9 to TRBJ2-3; 11 nucleotides align to TRBD2. The CDR3 is 16 residues long. Per germline, CDR1 SEHNR and CDR2 FQNEAQ (reference sequence). V was clipped by 5 bases and J by 0 bases; unmatched bases: 4. The CDR3 region has the DNA TGTGCCAGCAGCCCGACTAGCGGGGTGAGCACAGATACGCAGTATTTT. This codes for CASSPTSGVSTDTQYF.

The sample holds a few counts of this clone. The chain uses TRBV7-8 and TRBJ2-3, with 7 bases aligning to TRBD2. Germline V lookup: CDR1 SGHVS, CDR2 FQNEAQ. This CDR3 comprises 15 residues. Trimming cost V 3 bases and J 3 bases; bases outside gene matches: 6. The CDR3 reads CASSFVVSGTDTQYF. CDR3 nucleotide sequence: TGTGCCAGCAGCTTTGTGGTTAGCGGGACAGATACGCAGTATTTT.